This T cell receptor beta chain is from a study of blood T cell repertoires in COVID-19 (dated by TCRdb to the early 2020s). Regarding the research as a whole: Samples from collaborators originated in the United States, Italy and Spain and spanned both the acute and convalescent phases of COVID-19. Sample metadata almost always included a de-identified subject ID, COVID-19 status, age in years and sex. The repertoires were released in a freely available public database intended as a resource for research on the immune response to SARS-CoV-2. Subjects who had been exposed to COVID-19, were actively infected with it, or had recovered from it provided the deeply sampled blood TCRbeta repertoires that made up the dataset. Samples were obtained from the ongoing ImmuneRACE study (first 160 participants) and from over 1,000 subjects provided by 6 global collaborators. The material from the prospective study consisted of cDNA or gDNA derived from T cells, B-cell-depleted T cells, or PBMCs. HLA class I and class II types, where available, came from metadata supplied by the sample provider rather than from assay-based typing.

General study outcomes and caveats: How much clinical and demographic metadata was included differed by source and by participant, and the metadata was provided uncurated.

Each collaborating institution followed its own protocols to collect whole blood in K2EDTA tubes. For TCRbeta analysis, collaborators shipped samples in one of three forms: frozen whole blood, isolated PBMCs, or DNA extracted from either of those sample types. TCRbeta CDR3 regions were amplified from genomic DNA using the immunoSEQ Assay, a bias-controlled multiplex PCR. As for how the authors treated the data: The number of nucleated cells in each sample was estimated by amplification of reference gene primers within the assay. To quantify the absolute abundance of each unique TCRbeta CDR3 rearrangement, sequence reads were collapsed and filtered. Productive Simpson clonality was computed per sample as the square root of Simpson's diversity index over productive rearrangements. TCRdb stores this immuneACCESS table with in-frame sequences only. Part of the clones is absent; in the studies checked, under half of the shortfall reflects unresolved V genes, and no reason is known for the rest. Clonal size and the V and J genes are those of that table, whereas D and trimming came from the DNA. This sample holds some 530,000 clones; 75% to 90% were observed only once. Jointly, the top ten make up 3% to 4% of the sample.

This clone was detected once. Its specific antigen is unknown. It has no much larger one-base neighbor in the sample; base qualities were not kept. This TCR was sampled from a human donor in a cohort sampled during active COVID-19. The sequencing input was peripheral blood.

The CDR3 here reads CASSQGDRASPLYEQYF. The nucleotides read TGTGCCAGCAGCCAAGGGGACAGGGCGTCCCCCCTCTACGAGCAGTACTTC. The chain uses TRBV2 and TRBJ2-7; 9 bases in the junction line up with TRBD1. Trimming takes 6 bases off V and 3 bases off J; junction bases not matched to a gene: 15. CDR1 and CDR2, per the germline V gene, are SNHLY and FYNNEI. The CDR3 contains 17 residues, cysteine and phenylalanine counted. CDR3 DNA is the only sequence kept; it has 51 bases, read in frame from the first base.